This T cell receptor (beta chain) was captured by sequencing in a study of memory CD4+ T cells and cytomegalovirus serostatus. Whole-study context: Donors were healthy Belgian adults, several CMV seropositive and approximately 25 seronegative. Study-wide results and limits: Suggested: most of the CMV-linked TCR signature lies in CD4+ memory cells.

In the original workflow: After removing out-of-frame reads, approximately 2.2 million distinct TCRbeta sequences remained. Only in-frame clones appear in the TCRdb table, and some are missing; sequencing was by immunoSEQ multiplex PCR. That table is the source of V, J and clone size, and D and trimming were worked out from the DNA. The data show about 41,000 clones, around 79% seen once. The CDR3 length is 13 residues. V lost 0 bases, J lost 12 bases, and 14 bases lay in between. Looked up from germline, CDR1 is MNHNS and CDR2 is SASEGT. The sort gate was single viable CD3+CD4+CD8-CD45RO+ cells for memory CD4+ T cells. Regarding this clone: Its cognate antigen is unknown.

The source is an adult in good health and CMV-seronegative. The chain combines TRBV6-1 with TRBJ1-2; tentative D call: TRBD1 (5 bases). Material: memory CD4+ T cells from blood. The CDR3 here is CASSEAPGGADTF. The CDR3 DNA sequence: TGTGCCAGCAGTGAAGCGCCGGGGGGAGCGGACACCTTC.